A selection of T cell receptor beta chains follows, all from one sample in a study of PD-1 blockade in classical Hodgkin lymphoma. Libraries were prepared by immunoSEQ multiplex PCR; TCRdb keeps only in-frame clonotypes and omits some of them. The sample consists of just over 60,000 clones, around 88% of them appearing once. Sequenced material: peripheral blood mononuclear cells (PBMCs), taken at baseline. The source is a human donor with classical Hodgkin lymphoma. Both conserved end residues are part of each CDR3.

>TRBV19
CASSVSSGGAWETQYF
>TRBV4-2
CASSQGQGVDYGYTF
>TRBV10-3
CAIRDRVGTEAFF
>TRBV5-3
CARSQYDDTGELFF
>TRBV11-2
CASSLEAGDGYTF
>TRBV11-3
CASSFDQGYEQYF
>TRBV13
CASSLGDRGITEAFF
>TRBV7-8
CASSLAGGAYEQYF
>TRBV11-2
CASSALSPLYEQYF
>TRBV5-5
CASSLASPEPQHF
>TRBV6-1
CASSERSGEYYGYTF
>TRBV7-2
CASSSLYEGYTF
>TRBV5-6
CASSLLIVQLIYTDTQYF
>TRBV6-5
CASRTGTGREQYF
>TRBV29-1
CSVRMNTEAFF
>TRBV18
CASSRGLSNEQFF
>TRBV19
CASSIASSSNQPQHF
>TRBV7-2
CASSFGSGPYEQYF
>TRBV19
CASSNRQGVEKLFF
>TRBV7-2
CASSLDGMNTEAFF
>TRBV19
CASSLQGKQFF
>TRBV30
CAWSVAAGGVDTQYF
>TRBV6-5
CASSDGGFTYEQYF
>TRBV6-1
CASSYDGIYTF
>TRBV2
CASSLTPTNEKLFF
>TRBV12-5
CASGLGGTQANKLANYGYTF
>TRBV5-1
CASSFGYEQFF
>TRBV5-1
CASSFYHEGADTQYF
>TRBV19
CASSIYPGRESYGYTF
>TRBV7-2
CASSSPASFHNEQFF
>TRBV5-6
CASNTLQTGDQYF
>TRBV28
CASISGTGNEKLFF